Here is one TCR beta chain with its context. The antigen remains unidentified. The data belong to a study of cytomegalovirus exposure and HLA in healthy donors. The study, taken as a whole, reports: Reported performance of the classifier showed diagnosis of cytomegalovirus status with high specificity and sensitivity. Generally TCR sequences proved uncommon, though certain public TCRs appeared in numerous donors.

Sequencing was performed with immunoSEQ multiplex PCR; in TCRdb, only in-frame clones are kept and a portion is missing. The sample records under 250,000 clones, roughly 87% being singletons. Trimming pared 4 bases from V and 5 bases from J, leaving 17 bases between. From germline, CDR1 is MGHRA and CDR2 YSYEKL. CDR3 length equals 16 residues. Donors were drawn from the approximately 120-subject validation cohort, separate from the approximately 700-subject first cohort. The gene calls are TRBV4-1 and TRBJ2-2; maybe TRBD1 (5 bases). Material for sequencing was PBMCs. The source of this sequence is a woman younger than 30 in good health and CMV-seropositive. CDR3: CASSLDWEGVTGELFF. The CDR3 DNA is TGCGCCAGCAGCCTAGATTGGGAAGGGGTGACCGGGGAGCTGTTTTTT.